This entry describes one T cell receptor (beta chain). Its antigen is as yet unknown. The source of the sample is a study of T cells in Graves' hyperthyroidism and ophthalmopathy. Findings and caveats of the study: Blood shared most expanded thyroid clonotypes above 0.001. Model predictions of ophthalmopathy came a median approximately 6.2 months before onset.

Germline CDR1 and CDR2: SEHNR and FQNEAQ (reference sequence). This CDR3 region has 14 residues. The ends lost 3 bases at V and 11 bases at J; junction bases unmatched: 10. Across 18 months, stable Graves' hyperthyroidism was marked by no progression to ophthalmopathy. Diagnoses were established using clinical symptoms, serum thyroxine and TRAb, thyroid ultrasound and orbital computed tomography. Researchers took RNA transcripts and amplified the TCR beta CDR3 regions from them. With the HTBI primer set, the TCR CDR3 went through a first round of RT-PCR. TCRdb used MiXCR to reprocess the multiplex PCR reads, holding one entry per CDR3 protein. This table holds almost 600,000 distinct CDR3 sequences, around 46% found once.

The chain combines TRBV7-9 with TRBJ1-5; 7 bases agree with TRBD1. This receptor was taken from a woman aged 18-30 years with Graves' hyperthyroidism. The specimen was peripheral blood or thyroid tissue (not recorded which). CDR3 loop: CASSLDRYQETQHF. CDR3 coding DNA: TGTGCCAGCAGCTTGGACAGGTACCAAGAGACCCAGCATTTT.